This TCR beta chain was captured by sequencing in a study of blood T cell repertoires in COVID-19. Whole-study context: Acute and convalescent COVID-19 samples came from the United States, Italy and Spain. In each case, the material was cDNA or gDNA derived from T cells, B-cell-depleted T cells, or PBMCs.

Authors' data handling: Estimates of nucleated cell counts were drawn from the amplification of reference gene primers. TCRdb's table, derived via immunoSEQ multiplex PCR, lists solely in-frame clones and lacks some. V and J calls and clone size are copied from that table; D and trimming were computed from the DNA. The sample carries tens of thousands of clones, roughly 84% recorded once. CDR1 is LNHDA, CDR2 SQIVND, per germline (reference sequence). V lost 3 bases and J 2 bases, leaving 12 bases between the germline ends. The CDR3 runs to 15 residues. Sequences were obtained from peripheral blood. The chain links TRBV19 to TRBJ2-3; the D gene is possibly TRBD2 (6 bases). The source of this sequence is a man in his 70s with acute or convalescent COVID-19. CDR3 loop: CASSIFGRYTDTQYF. For the CDR3, the DNA is TGTGCCAGTAGTATTTTCGGGAGATACACAGATACGCAGTATTTT.